These 31 T cell receptor beta chains originate from one sample sequenced in a study of cytomegalovirus exposure and HLA in healthy donors. The PCR employed 60 Vbeta primers together with 13 Jbeta primers. Profiling relied on immunoSEQ multiplex PCR, and the TCRdb table lists in-frame clones only, not all of them. The sample yields roughly 200,000 clones, around 75% seen once. The sequencing input was PBMCs. These receptors were collected from a woman aged 30 to 39 in good health and CMV-seronegative.

The rearrangement joins TRBV6-6 to TRBJ2-7; 7 bases are a match to TRBD1. This CDR3 contains 14 residues. Germline assignment: CDR1 MNHNY and CDR2 SVGAGI (reference sequence). Unmatched junction bases numbered 9, after V lost 4 bases and J lost 6 bases. CDR3 sequence: CASSLKQGSSEQYF. CDR3 DNA: TGTGCCAGCAGTTTAAAACAGGGGTCGAGCGAGCAGTACTTC.

The chain is built from TRBV19 and TRBJ1-5; the D gene is possibly TRBD1 (5 bases). The CDR3 is 12 amino acids. V lost 3 bases to trimming and J lost 9 bases, with 9 bases between them. The germline V gene has CDR1 LNHDA and CDR2 SQIVND (reference sequence). DNA of the CDR3: TGTGCCAGTAGTATTTTAAGGGGGCCCCAGCATTTT. It specifies CASSILRGPQHF.

This rearrangement joins TRBV7-6 to TRBJ2-7; TRBD2 matches 7 bases. CDR1 SGHVS and CDR2 FNYEAQ come from the germline V gene. The CDR3 loop spans 13 amino acids. V gave up 2 bases and J gave up 7 bases; unmatched junction bases: 5. CDR3 coding DNA: TGTGCCAGCAGCTTATCCTGGGAGGGGGAGCAGTACTTC. It translates to CASSLSWEGEQYF.

The chain has TRBV2 and TRBJ1-1; TRBD1 might be the D (5 bases). The V and J ends lost 4 bases and 1 base respectively, with 10 bases between them. The CDR3 length is 14 residues. Per the germline V gene, CDR1 is SNHLY and CDR2 is FYNNEI. CDR3 region: CASSVAGWNTEAFF. As DNA, the CDR3 is TGTGCCAGCAGTGTCGCAGGGTGGAACACTGAAGCTTTCTTT.

The chain joins TRBV27 to TRBJ1-6, with D possibly being TRBD1 (5 bases). Trimming pared 5 bases from V and 3 bases from J, leaving 14 bases between. The CDR3 spans 16 residues. From germline, CDR1 is MNHEY and CDR2 SMNVEV (reference sequence). Here the CDR3 DNA reads TGTGCCAGCAGTCCTACAGGCAGGGTCTATAATTCACCCCTCCACTTT. Its translation: CASSPTGRVYNSPLHF.

In this sample, this clone turned up a few times. This chain connects TRBV10-3 to TRBJ2-2, with TRBD1 as a possible D gene (6 bases). The CDR3 has 15 amino acids. Trimming pared 4 bases from V and 4 bases from J, leaving 13 bases between. Germline lookup yields CDR1 ENHRY and CDR2 SYGVKD. CDR3 loop: CAISAPGHFTGELFF. The CDR3 region has the DNA TGTGCCATCAGTGCACCGGGACACTTCACCGGGGAGCTGTTTTTT.

This chain connects TRBV7-8 to TRBJ2-2; D remains unclear. This CDR3 contains 13 residues. Deletions cut 5 bases from V and 3 bases from J, with 7 bases between. Germline V lookup: CDR1 SGHVS, CDR2 FQNEAQ. The CDR3 nucleotides read TGTGCCAGCAGCGGAGAGTACACCGGGGAGCTGTTTTTT. Amino acids: CASSGEYTGELFF.

The chain is built from TRBV4-3 and TRBJ1-4; maybe TRBD1 (5 bases). The V and J ends lost 0 bases and 7 bases respectively, with 15 bases between them. The CDR3 sequence is 16 residues long. Germline CDR1 is LGHNA and CDR2 is YSLEER. The chain's CDR3 is CASSQEWSGYGEKLFF. The CDR3 coding sequence is TGCGCCAGCAGCCAAGAGTGGTCAGGGTATGGTGAAAAACTGTTTTTT.

The rearrangement uses TRBV18 and TRBJ2-7; 8 nucleotides align to TRBD1. This CDR3 has 13 residues. CDR1 and CDR2 from the germline V gene are KGHSH and LQKENI. J was trimmed by 6 bases and V by 7 bases; bases with no gene match: 8. The CDR3 region has the DNA TGTGCCAGCTTCAGACAGGGGTTGGGCGAGCAGTACTTC. This translates into CASFRQGLGEQYF.

This clone was detected a few times. The chain links TRBV11-2 to TRBJ2-7; 9 nucleotides align to TRBD2. There are 18 residues in the CDR3. Trimming cost V 2 bases and J 2 bases; bases outside gene matches: 13. CDR1 SGHAT and CDR2 FQNNGV come from the germline V gene. The CDR3 DNA sequence: TGTGCCAGCAGCTTACGGTCCAGCATCGGCGGGAGGGCCTACGAGCAGTACTTC. It specifies CASSLRSSIGGRAYEQYF.

V usage is TRBV5-4 and J usage is TRBJ2-3; D possibly corresponds to TRBD2 (6 bases). Germline V gene lookup returns CDR1 SGHNT and CDR2 YYREEE (reference sequence). The CDR3 has 15 amino acids. Between the trimmed V and J ends, which lost 4 bases and 1 base, there was a span of 13 bases. The DNA for the CDR3 is TGTGCCAGCAGCACCAAGGACTACCGCACAGATACGCAGTATTTT. This codes for CASSTKDYRTDTQYF.

This clone was seen once. The V gene is TRBV5-4, the J gene TRBJ1-1; tentative D call: TRBD1 (6 bases). CDR1 SGHNT and CDR2 YYREEE come from the germline V gene (reference sequence). Trimming removed 2 bases at V and 2 bases at J, with 7 bases between. The CDR3 is 13 amino acids. CDR3 nucleotides: TGTGCCAGCAGCTTACAGGGAAACACTGAAGCTTTCTTT. It translates to CASSLQGNTEAFF. Full variable domain (outside the CDR3, taken from reference TRBV5-4 and TRBJ1-1): ETGVTQSPTHLIKTRGQQVTLRCSSQSGHNTVSWYQQALGQGPQFIFQYYREEENGRGNFPPRFSGLQFPNYSSELNVNALELDDSALYLCASSLQGNTEAFFGQGTRLTVV.

This clone was counted only a few times. The chain combines TRBV14 with TRBJ1-2; D gene ambiguous. V was shortened by 5 bases and J by 4 bases, with 11 bases between the two germline ends. Germline loops: CDR1 SGHDN, CDR2 FVKESK. The CDR3 is 13 residues long. The CDR3 spells CASSSHSSYGYTF. DNA for the CDR3: TGTGCCAGCAGCTCCCACAGCTCCTATGGCTACACCTTC.

The V gene is TRBV18, the J gene TRBJ2-2; TRBD1 aligns across 9 bases. The CDR3 sequence is 19 residues long. Germline V lookup: CDR1 KGHSH, CDR2 LQKENI. V shed 3 bases, J shed 3 bases, and the junction held 14 bases outside the gene matches. The CDR3 region has the DNA TGTGCCAGCTCACCCCGTACAGGGGGCGTTTTTGGCGACACCGGGGAGCTGTTTTTT. Translating it yields CASSPRTGGVFGDTGELFF.

The table lists this clone with a count of one. The rearrangement links TRBV19 to TRBJ1-1; TRBD1 matches 10 bases. The CDR3 consists of 16 residues. V was clipped by 5 bases and J by 2 bases; unmatched bases: 8. CDR1 is LNHDA and CDR2 is SQIVND in the germline V gene (reference sequence). The CDR3 is CASSLRTGGFNTEAFF. The CDR3, as DNA: TGTGCCAGTAGTCTTCGGACAGGGGGATTTAACACTGAAGCTTTCTTT. Based on the CDR3 plus reference TRBV19 and TRBJ1-1, the full variable domain is DGGITQSPKYLFRKEGQNVTLSCEQNLNHDAMYWYRQDPGQGLRLIYYSQIVNDFQKGDIAEGYSVSREKKESFPLTVTSAQKNPTAFYLCASSLRTGGFNTEAFFGQGTRLTVV.

The rearrangement joins TRBV9 to TRBJ1-2; TRBD1 aligns across 8 bases. This CDR3 region has 14 residues. Trimming cost V 3 bases and J 4 bases; bases outside gene matches: 5. Germline CDR1 is SGDLS and CDR2 is YYNGEE. The CDR3 sequence is CASSAGGSGYGYTF. In DNA, the CDR3 is TGTGCCAGCAGCGCAGGGGGCTCTGGCTATGGCTACACCTTC.

The gene calls are TRBV19 and TRBJ2-7; 11 positions match TRBD1. Trimming removed 4 bases from V and 3 bases from J; junction bases left unmatched: 2. The CDR3 length is 14 residues. CDR1 and CDR2 from the germline V gene are LNHDA and SQIVND (reference sequence). The CDR3 region has the DNA TGTGCCAGTAGTACCGGGACAGGGGGCTACGAGCAGTACTTC. Its translation is CASSTGTGGYEQYF.

The chain joins TRBV2 to TRBJ2-3; 8 bases agree with TRBD2. Trimming removed 4 bases from V and 2 bases from J; junction bases left unmatched: 5. The CDR3 has 15 amino acids. Germline-derived CDR1 and CDR2 are SNHLY and FYNNEI. The CDR3 DNA sequence: TGTGCCAGCAGTGGGGCGGGGGGCCACACAGATACGCAGTATTTT. Translated, it gives CASSGAGGHTDTQYF.

The chain combines TRBV11-1 with TRBJ2-2, with D maybe TRBD2 (6 bases). CDR1 and CDR2 (germline): SGHAT, FQDESV (reference sequence). The V end was cut by 5 bases, the J end by 0 bases, with 13 bases between. The CDR3 has 16 amino acids. The CDR3 coding sequence is TGTGCCAGCAGCCCATTAGCGGCCTCGAACACCGGGGAGCTGTTTTTT. Amino acids: CASSPLAASNTGELFF.

The J gene is TRBJ1-3, the V gene TRBV5-1; no firm D call. The CDR3 extends over 15 amino acids. With 7 bases removed from V and 0 bases from J, the gap between germline ends came to 14 bases. The germline V gene encodes CDR1 SGHRS and CDR2 YFSETQ. The CDR3 DNA sequence: TGCGCCAGCTCCTTCGCGGAGGGCTCTGGAAACACCATATATTTT. It encodes CASSFAEGSGNTIYF. Supplemented by reference TRBV5-1 and TRBJ1-3, the full variable domain reads KAGVTQTPRYLIKTRGQQVTLSCSPISGHRSVSWYQQTPGQGLQFLFEYFSETQRNKGNFPGRFSGRQFSNSRSEMNVSTLELGDSALYLCASSFAEGSGNTIYFGEGSWLTVV.

The chain employs TRBV30 and TRBJ2-1; TRBD2 matches 15 bases. V dropped 5 bases and J dropped 7; count of bases not matched to a gene: 6. The CDR3 contains 15 residues. CDR1 is GTSNPN, CDR2 SVGIG, per germline (reference sequence). This chain's CDR3 is CAWDWTSGRGNEQFF. The CDR3 DNA is TGTGCCTGGGACTGGACTAGCGGGAGGGGTAATGAGCAGTTCTTC. The full variable domain, in which reference TRBV30 and TRBJ2-1 provide the parts outside the CDR3, is SQTIHQWPATLVQPVGSPLSLECTVEGTSNPNLYWYRQAAGRGLQLLFYSVGIGQISSEVPQNLSASRPQDRQFILSSKKLLLSDSGFYLCAWDWTSGRGNEQFFGPGTRLTVL.

V and J are TRBV13 and TRBJ2-7; a weak D match, TRBD2 (6 bases). V was cut by 3 bases and J by 0 bases, with 6 bases left in between. The germline gives CDR1 PRHDT, CDR2 FYEKMQ (reference sequence). This CDR3 has 13 residues. Here the CDR3 reads CASSFGGSYEQYF. The CDR3 DNA follows: TGTGCCAGCAGCTTCGGGGGCTCCTACGAGCAGTACTTC.

CDR3 sequence: CASSLQVSYEQYF. In DNA, the CDR3 is TGTGCCAGCAGTTTACAGGTCTCCTACGAGCAGTACTTC. The V call is TRBV27, the J call TRBJ2-7; D ambiguous. V was shortened by 2 bases and J by 0 bases, with 5 bases between the two germline ends. In germline, CDR1 is MNHEY, CDR2 SMNVEV (reference sequence). This CDR3 spans 13 amino acids.

The chain has TRBV9 and TRBJ2-7, with TRBD1 matching over 12 bases. With 4 bases clipped from V and 3 bases from J, the junction kept 11 bases outside the gene matches. Germline V gene data show CDR1 as SGDLS and CDR2 as YYNGEE. There are 17 residues in the CDR3. CDR3 in amino acids: CASSSRPGTGGLYEQYF. The CDR3 DNA is TGTGCCAGCAGCTCTAGACCGGGGACAGGGGGCCTCTACGAGCAGTACTTC.

CDR3 DNA sequence: TGTGCCAGCAGTTACAACAGGGGTAAAGATCAGCCCCAGCATTTT. It yields the protein CASSYNRGKDQPQHF. The chain carries TRBV6-5 and TRBJ1-5; 7 positions match TRBD1. Per germline, CDR1 MNHEY and CDR2 SVGAGI. The junction had 6 bases not matched to a gene; V was cut back by 2 bases and J by 5 bases. This CDR3 has 15 residues.

The V call is TRBV7-9, the J call TRBJ2-7, with TRBD1 matching 9 bases. CDR1 is SEHNR, CDR2 FQNEAQ, per germline (reference sequence). This CDR3 region has 18 residues. J lost 3 bases, V lost 5 bases, and 17 bases had no gene match. CDR3 amino acids: CASSRPQGQGLSIYEQYF. The CDR3, as DNA: TGTGCCAGCAGCCGACCCCAGGGACAGGGACTGTCTATCTACGAGCAGTACTTC. The complete variable domain, with remaining parts taken from reference TRBV7-9 and TRBJ2-7, reads DTGVSQNPRHKITKRGQNVTFRCDPISEHNRLYWYRQTLGQGPEFLTYFQNEAQLEKSRLLSDRFSAERPKGSFSTLEIQRTEQGDSAMYLCASSRPQGQGLSIYEQYFGPGTRLTVT.

The V and J genes are TRBV18 and TRBJ1-1; no clear D. The V gene's germline CDR1 is KGHSH and CDR2 LQKENI. This CDR3 spans 15 amino acids. Trimming removed 0 bases from V and 6 bases from J, with 14 bases in between. The CDR3: CASSPPSSRSAEAFF. The CDR3, as DNA: TGTGCCAGCTCACCACCGAGTTCCAGGTCAGCTGAAGCTTTCTTT.

V gene TRBV5-5 combines with J gene TRBJ1-5; perhaps TRBD1 as D (5 bases). CDR1 is SGHKS, CDR2 YYEKEE, per germline (reference sequence). Trimming took 5 bases from V and 3 from J, leaving 15 bases between them. CDR3 size: 15 residues. CDR3 DNA sequence: TGTGCCAGCAGTTTTCTACAGGCGATCAATCAGCCCCAGCATTTT. Residues: CASSFLQAINQPQHF.

The count of this clone is one. The gene calls are TRBV5-1 and TRBJ1-4; TRBD1 matches at 9 bases. The ends lost 4 bases at V and 8 bases at J; junction bases unmatched: 12. The CDR3 contains 16 residues. In germline, CDR1 is SGHRS, CDR2 YFSETQ. The CDR3 here is CASSPTTGGAGEKLFF. The CDR3 nucleotides are TGCGCCAGCAGCCCAACCACAGGGGGCGCCGGGGAAAAACTGTTTTTT.

In this sample, this clone turned up once. The chain is built from TRBV5-1 and TRBJ1-1; 7 positions match TRBD1. The J segment lost 8 bases and the V segment lost 2 bases, leaving 3 bases of the junction unmatched. Germline V gene lookup returns CDR1 SGHRS and CDR2 YFSETQ. This CDR3 spans 12 amino acids. The CDR3 here is CASSLQGIEAFF. CDR3 in DNA: TGCGCCAGCAGCTTACAGGGGATCGAAGCTTTCTTT.

The genes are TRBV6-1 and TRBJ1-5, with TRBD1 identical over 8 bases. This CDR3 comprises 16 residues. V dropped 4 bases and J dropped 4; count of bases not matched to a gene: 9. CDR1 MNHNS and CDR2 SASEGT come from the germline V gene. CDR3 region: CASSVFQGAANQPQHF. In DNA form, the CDR3 reads TGTGCCAGCAGTGTTTTTCAGGGGGCGGCGAATCAGCCCCAGCATTTT.